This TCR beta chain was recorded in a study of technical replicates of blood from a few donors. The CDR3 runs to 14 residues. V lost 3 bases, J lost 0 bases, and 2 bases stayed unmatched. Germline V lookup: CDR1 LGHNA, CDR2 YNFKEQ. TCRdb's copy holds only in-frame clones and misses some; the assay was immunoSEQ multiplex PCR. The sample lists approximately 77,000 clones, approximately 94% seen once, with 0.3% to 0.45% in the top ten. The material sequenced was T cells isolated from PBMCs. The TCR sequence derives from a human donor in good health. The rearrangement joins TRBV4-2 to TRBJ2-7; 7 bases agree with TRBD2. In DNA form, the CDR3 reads TGTGCCAGCAGCCATCCTAGCGGCTCCTACGAGCAGTACTTC. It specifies CASSHPSGSYEQYF.